The clone carrying this T cell receptor beta chain was observed at least ten times. Its target is unknown. Germline V CDR1 and CDR2: SQVTM, ANQGSEA. This CDR3 is built from 13 residues. The source of the PBMCs was roughly 10 ml of fresh peripheral blood. The data originate from a study of T cells in Graves' hyperthyroidism and ophthalmopathy. Study-level points and caveats: Among clonotypes expanded in thyroid above 0.001, most were also found in blood. Through a model of 13 V-J features, ophthalmopathy was separated from stable hyperthyroidism.

Researchers took RNA transcripts and amplified the TCR beta CDR3 regions from them. Initially, a first-round RT-PCR of the TCR CDR3 employed the HTBI primer set. TCRdb reanalysed the multiplex PCR reads using MiXCR and keeps one entry per CDR3 protein. Of around 300,000 distinct CDR3 sequences listed, roughly an eighth are singletons. The material sequenced was blood. The source of this sequence is a woman aged 40 to 55 with Graves' hyperthyroidism. The chain couples TRBV29-1 to TRBJ2-1; possibly TRBD1 for D (5 bases). The CDR3 coding sequence is TGCGGGGCGCCTAGGGGTTCCTACAATGAGCAGTTCTTC. Protein: CGAPRGSYNEQFF.